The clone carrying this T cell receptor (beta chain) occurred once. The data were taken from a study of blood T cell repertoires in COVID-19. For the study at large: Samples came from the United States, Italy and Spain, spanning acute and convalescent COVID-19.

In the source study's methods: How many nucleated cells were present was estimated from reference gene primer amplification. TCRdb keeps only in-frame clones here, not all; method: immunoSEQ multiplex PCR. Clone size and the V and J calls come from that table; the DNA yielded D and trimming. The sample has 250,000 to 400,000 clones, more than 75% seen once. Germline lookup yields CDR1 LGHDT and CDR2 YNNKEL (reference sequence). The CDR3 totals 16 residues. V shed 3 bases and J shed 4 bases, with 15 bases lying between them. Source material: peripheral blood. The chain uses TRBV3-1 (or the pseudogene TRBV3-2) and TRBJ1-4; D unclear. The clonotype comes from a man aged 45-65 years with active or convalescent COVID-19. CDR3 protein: CASSHRRLFGNEKLFF. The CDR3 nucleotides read TGTGCCAGCAGCCACCGGAGGCTGTTCGGTAATGAAAAACTGTTTTTT.